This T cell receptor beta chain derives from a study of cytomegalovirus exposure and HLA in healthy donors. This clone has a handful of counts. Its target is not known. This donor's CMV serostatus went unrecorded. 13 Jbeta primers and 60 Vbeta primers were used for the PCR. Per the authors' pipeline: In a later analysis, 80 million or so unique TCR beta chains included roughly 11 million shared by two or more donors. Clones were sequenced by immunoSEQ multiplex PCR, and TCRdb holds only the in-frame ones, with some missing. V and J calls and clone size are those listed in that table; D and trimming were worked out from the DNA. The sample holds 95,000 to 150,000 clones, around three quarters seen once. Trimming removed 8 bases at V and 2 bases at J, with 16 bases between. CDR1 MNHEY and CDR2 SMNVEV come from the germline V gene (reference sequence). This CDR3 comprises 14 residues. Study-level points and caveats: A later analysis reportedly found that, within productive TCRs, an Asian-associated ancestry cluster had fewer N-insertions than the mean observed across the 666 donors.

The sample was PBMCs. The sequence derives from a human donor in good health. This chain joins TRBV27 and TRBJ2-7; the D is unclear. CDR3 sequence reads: CASGFSSQAYEQYF. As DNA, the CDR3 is TGTGCCAGCGGGTTCAGTTCTCAGGCCTACGAGCAGTACTTC.